Presented here are 26 T cell receptor beta chains from one specimen sequenced in a study of sequential checkpoint blockade in melanoma (dated 2019 in TCRdb). What this sample's treatment or condition label stands for: randomized to nivolumab then ipilimumab (arm A) or the reverse (arm B). Library generation was performed with the immunoSEQ multiplex PCR assay. TCRdb took this table from immuneACCESS and kept in-frame rearrangements with V and J called. Such tables lack part of the clones; where checked against another copy, unresolved V genes explain under half of the gap, and the rest is unexplained. The sample table records 850 to 950 clones; around 21% of these occur just once. The ten largest clones add up to approximately 9.3% of the sample. The sequencing used tumor tissue (inferred from file names), collected from a patient given nivolumab and ipilimumab in sequence. These receptors were taken from a human donor with melanoma.

By sample fraction, this clone is medium-sized (0.01 to 0.1%). The chain links TRBV11-3 to TRBJ2-5, with D perhaps given as TRBD1 or TRBD2 (5 bases each). The CDR3 spans 14 residues. Trimming cost V 5 bases and J 5 bases, with 15 bases left between them. The germline V gene encodes CDR1 SGHNT and CDR2 YENEEA. This CDR3 reads CASSPRPGAETQYF. The CDR3 coding sequence is TGTGCCAGCAGCCCCAGACCCGGGGCGGAGACCCAGTACTTC.

The rearrangement joins TRBV6-8 to TRBJ1-1; 7 bases are shared with TRBD1. With V trimmed by 5 bases and J by 0 bases, 15 bases remained unmatched. Germline V gene sequence: CDR1 MNHGY, CDR2 SAAAGT. The length of the CDR3 is 18 residues. The CDR3: CASSDTGQLNRLNTEAFF. As DNA, the CDR3 is TGTGCCAGCAGTGACACGGGACAGCTGAACCGATTGAACACTGAAGCTTTCTTT.

V is TRBV30 and J is TRBJ1-2; D is ambiguous. The germline V and J ends were trimmed by 5 bases and 7 bases, with 20 bases remaining between them. Germline loops: CDR1 GTSNPN, CDR2 SVGIG (reference sequence). This CDR3 spans 14 amino acids. The CDR3 DNA reads TGTGCCTGGGCCCTAGCAACACAAGGCGGTGGCTACACCTTC. Protein product: CAWALATQGGGYTF.

In this sample, this clone is medium-sized (0.01 to 0.1%). V is TRBV11-3 and J is TRBJ2-1; TRBD2 matches at 14 bases. CDR3 size: 16 residues. J was trimmed by 10 bases and V by 5 bases; bases with no gene match: 10. Germline values: CDR1 SGHNT, CDR2 YENEEA. Here the CDR3 reads CASSEGTSGGPTEQFF. CDR3 bases: TGTGCCAGCAGCGAAGGGACTAGCGGGGGCCCCACGGAGCAGTTCTTC.

This clone is termed medium-sized. This rearrangement joins TRBV11-3 to TRBJ2-6; D unresolved. In germline, CDR1 is SGHNT, CDR2 YENEEA. The CDR3 loop spans 17 amino acids. Trimming removed 5 bases at V and 5 bases at J, with 19 bases between. The CDR3 loop reads CASSEPRRQSRANVLTF. CDR3 nucleotide sequence: TGTGCCAGCAGCGAGCCGAGACGACAAAGTCGGGCCAACGTCCTGACTTTC.

Judged by abundance, this clone is medium-sized. The chain has TRBV11-3 and TRBJ2-7; 10 nucleotides align to TRBD1. CDR1 and CDR2 (germline): SGHNT, YENEEA. The CDR3 has 15 residues. V lost 5 bases, J lost 4 bases, and 8 bases stayed unmatched. The CDR3 nucleotides read TGTGCCAGCAGCCCAAGGACAGGGGGAAAGTACGAGCAGTACTTC. It specifies CASSPRTGGKYEQYF.

In this sample, this clone turned up a few times. The chain recombines TRBV6-8 with TRBJ1-1; 10 positions match TRBD1. CDR1 and CDR2 (germline): MNHGY, SAAAGT. The CDR3 extends over 14 amino acids. Losses at the gene ends were 9 bases for V and 6 bases for J; bases not matched to a gene: 10. CDR3 region: CASRQGALIAEAFF. The CDR3 coding sequence is TGTGCCAGTCGACAGGGGGCCCTTATCGCTGAAGCTTTCTTT.

This chain connects TRBV25-1 to TRBJ1-2; D is uncertain. Germline V gene data show CDR1 as MGHDK and CDR2 as SYGVNS. This CDR3 region has 14 residues. The V end was cut by 1 base, the J end by 4 bases, with 10 bases between. The CDR3 here is CASSESQRSYGYTF. The CDR3 nucleotides read TGTGCCAGCAGTGAATCCCAGCGTAGCTATGGCTACACCTTC.

V gene TRBV18 combines with J gene TRBJ1-4; D gene unclear. Deletions cut 1 base from V and 2 bases from J, with 11 bases between. The germline gives CDR1 KGHSH, CDR2 LQKENI. This CDR3 is built from 16 residues. The CDR3: CASSPQKGGTNEKLFF. The CDR3 nucleotides read TGTGCCAGCTCACCACAAAAGGGTGGGACTAATGAAAAACTGTTTTTT.

This sequence joins TRBV9 and TRBJ2-2, with D possibly matching TRBD2 (5 bases). Trimming took 2 bases from V and 0 from J, leaving 11 bases between them. The germline gives CDR1 SGDLS, CDR2 YYNGEE. The CDR3 is made up of 16 amino acids. CDR3 bases: TGTGCCAGCAGCGTCGGACTTCCGACGAACACCGGGGAGCTGTTTTTT. This codes for CASSVGLPTNTGELFF.

The rearrangement links TRBV6-8 to TRBJ2-1; D is ambiguous. Germline V gene data show CDR1 as MNHGY and CDR2 as SAAAGT. Trimming removed 6 bases at V and 2 bases at J, with 11 bases between. This CDR3 is 14 amino acids long. The CDR3 DNA follows: TGTGCCAGCAGCCTCGAAGCTACCTACAATGAGCAGTTCTTC. It encodes CASSLEATYNEQFF.

This chain joins TRBV6-8 and TRBJ2-7, with 7 bases matching TRBD2. The CDR3 contains 19 residues. Germline V lookup: CDR1 MNHGY, CDR2 SAAAGT. V shed 0 bases, J shed 3 bases, and the junction held 17 bases outside the gene matches. This CDR3 reads CASSYSPGSGALLYYEQYF. CDR3 bases: TGTGCCAGCAGTTACTCCCCGGGGAGCGGGGCCCTTCTTTACTACGAGCAGTACTTC.

The CDR3 region is CASSSIAPGDYEQYF. For the CDR3, the DNA is TGTGCCAGTAGTAGTATAGCCCCGGGGGACTACGAGCAGTACTTC. The V gene is TRBV19, the J gene TRBJ2-7, with a possible D match to TRBD2 (6 bases). Trimming took 4 bases from V and 3 from J, leaving 16 bases between them. The germline V gene has CDR1 LNHDA and CDR2 SQIVND (reference sequence). The CDR3 is made up of 15 amino acids.

The chain uses TRBV6-8 and TRBJ2-1, with D possibly matching TRBD2 (5 bases). The CDR3 extends over 18 amino acids. V was clipped by 5 bases and J by 1 base, with 21 bases between them. Per the germline V gene, CDR1 is MNHGY and CDR2 is SAAAGT. The CDR3 nucleotides read TGTGCCAGCAGTGACGAAGAGGTTAGCGTCGCATCCTACAATGAGCAGTTCTTC. It encodes CASSDEEVSVASYNEQFF.

This clone came up a few times. V and J are TRBV6-8 and TRBJ2-2, with TRBD1 identical over 7 bases. The CDR3 has 18 residues. From germline, CDR1 is MNHGY and CDR2 SAAAGT. V lost 4 bases, J lost 2 bases, and 13 bases stayed unmatched. CDR3 loop: CASSSTGTAGLNTGELFF. The CDR3, as DNA: TGTGCCAGCAGTTCCACCGGGACAGCCGGACTTAACACCGGGGAGCTGTTTTTT.

The table lists this clone with a few counts. This chain links TRBV6-8 with TRBJ2-5; TRBD2 is a possible D gene (7 bases). V shed 0 bases and J shed 5 bases, with 10 bases lying between them. The germline V gene has CDR1 MNHGY and CDR2 SAAAGT. The CDR3 is 14 amino acids. CDR3 sequence reads: CASSYSGGHETQYF. CDR3 DNA: TGTGCCAGCAGTTACTCGGGGGGGCACGAGACCCAGTACTTC.

V usage is TRBV5-1 and J usage is TRBJ2-1; 10 nucleotides line up with TRBD1. The CDR3 has 15 amino acids. Germline loops: CDR1 SGHRS, CDR2 YFSETQ. The trim removed 0 bases at V and 4 bases at J, leaving 1 base unmatched. Here the CDR3 reads CASSLEGQGYNEQFF. The DNA for the CDR3 is TGCGCCAGCAGCTTGGAGGGACAGGGGTACAATGAGCAGTTCTTC. The full variable domain, its missing parts supplied by reference TRBV5-1 and TRBJ2-1, is KAGVTQTPRYLIKTRGQQVTLSCSPISGHRSVSWYQQTPGQGLQFLFEYFSETQRNKGNFPGRFSGRQFSNSRSEMNVSTLELGDSALYLCASSLEGQGYNEQFFGPGTRLTVL.

This clone was recorded a few times. The J gene is TRBJ2-4, the V gene TRBV30; tentative D call: TRBD1 (5 bases). V lost 5 bases to trimming and J lost 2 bases, with 16 bases between them. The CDR3 length is 15 residues. Germline loops: CDR1 GTSNPN, CDR2 SVGIG (reference sequence). CDR3 DNA: TGTGCCTGGCATGGCAGGATGGGGCCCAAAAACATTCAGTACTTC. Amino acids: CAWHGRMGPKNIQYF.

V and J are TRBV6-1 and TRBJ1-3; D gene uncertain. Germline V gives CDR1 MNHNS, CDR2 SASEGT. The CDR3 spans 17 residues. V lost 1 base and J 0 bases, leaving 13 bases between the germline ends. The CDR3 region has the DNA TGTGCCAGCAGTGAAGACCCCGACACCTTCTCTGGAAACACCATATATTTT. It is translated as CASSEDPDTFSGNTIYF.

This clone is large within its sample. The rearrangement uses TRBV11-3 and TRBJ1-4; 9 bases are a match to TRBD1. There are 14 residues in the CDR3. V lost 5 bases and J lost 7; bases outside the gene matches: 5. Germline-derived CDR1 and CDR2 are SGHNT and YENEEA. The DNA of the CDR3 is TGTGCCAGCAGCCCGGGACAGGGATTTGAAAAACTGTTTTTT. Amino acids: CASSPGQGFEKLFF.

This clone is labeled medium-sized. The genes are TRBV11-3 and TRBJ2-5, with TRBD1 as a possible D gene (6 bases). From germline, CDR1 is SGHNT and CDR2 YENEEA. This CDR3 contains 15 residues. V was trimmed by 7 bases and J by 1 base, leaving 16 bases between them. The CDR3 DNA reads TGTGCCAGCACCACAGGGTTTGCGGTCCAAGAGACCCAGTACTTC. Amino acid sequence: CASTTGFAVQETQYF.

The V and J genes are TRBV15 and TRBJ1-4, with 8 bases matching TRBD1. Germline V CDR1 and CDR2: LNHNV, YYDKDF (reference sequence). The V gene end was trimmed by 0 bases and the J gene end by 3 bases; junction bases not matched to a gene: 0. The CDR3 runs to 15 residues. In DNA form, the CDR3 reads TGTGCCACCAGCAGAGAGGACAGGGCTAATGAAAAACTGTTTTTT. Translation: CATSREDRANEKLFF.

This clone is labeled large (0.1 to 1%). This chain joins TRBV9 and TRBJ2-2, with D perhaps being TRBD1 or TRBD2 (6 bases each). The germline V gene has CDR1 SGDLS and CDR2 YYNGEE. V dropped 4 bases and J dropped 6 bases, with 16 bases sitting between them. The CDR3 spans 15 residues. The CDR3 nucleotides are TGTGCCAGCAGCCCCAGGGGAGGTTTCCCCGGGGAGCTGTTTTTT. It yields the protein CASSPRGGFPGELFF. The full variable domain, its missing parts supplied by reference TRBV9 and TRBJ2-2, is DSGVTQTPKHLITATGQRVTLRCSPRSGDLSVYWYQQSLDQGLQFLIQYYNGEERAKGNILERFSAQQFPDLHSELNLSSLELGDSALYFCASSPRGGFPGELFFGEGSRLTVL.

Relative to its sample, this clone is medium-sized. The CDR3 bases are TGTGCCAGCGGACCGGGGGGGAATCAGCCCCAGCATTTT. Translation gives CASGPGGNQPQHF. This chain links TRBV12-5 with TRBJ1-5; possible D gene TRBD1, 5 bases. The length of the CDR3 is 13 residues. Germline loops: CDR1 LGHNT, CDR2 FRNRAP.

This clone was detected only a few times. This chain links TRBV19 with TRBJ1-4; the D gene is possibly TRBD1 (5 bases). Trimming stripped 6 bases from V and 8 bases from J, with 19 bases between. Germline V CDR1 and CDR2: LNHDA, SQIVND (reference sequence). The CDR3 runs to 15 residues. CDR3 amino acids: CASSVMGVGGEKLFF. In DNA form, the CDR3 reads TGTGCCAGTAGCGTCATGGGGGTGGGTGGCGAAAAACTGTTTTTT.

This chain links TRBV6-8 with TRBJ1-2; 11 bases fit TRBD1. The germline V gene encodes CDR1 MNHGY and CDR2 SAAAGT. The ends lost 10 bases at V and 2 bases at J; junction bases unmatched: 6. The CDR3 is made up of 14 amino acids. The CDR3 coding sequence is TGTGCCATCAGATGGACAGGGGGCAACTATGGCTACACCTTC. Translated: CAIRWTGGNYGYTF.